This T cell receptor (beta chain) originates from a study of long-term antiretroviral therapy in people with HIV. Overall study findings and caveats: Narrower CDR3 length ranges marked HIV repertoires relative to controls.

Concerning this clone itself: Antigen unknown.

Version v3.0 of the immunoSEQ assay was performed at survey level. This table comes from immunoSEQ multiplex PCR, and its TCRdb copy is limited to in-frame clones, with some not included. This table holds some 40,000 clones, 75% to 90% found once. The receptor's source is a woman in her 50s with HIV. Sample: unsorted PBMCs, taken 3.1 years after starting antiretroviral therapy.

CDR3 loop: CASSFSPAATYGYTF. The CDR3 DNA reads TGCGCCAGCAGCTTCTCTCCGGCAGCCACCTATGGCTACACCTTC. J is TRBJ1-2 and V is TRBV5-1; D is undetermined. CDR1 is SGHRS, CDR2 YFSETQ, per germline. V was clipped by 2 bases and J by 4 bases, with 15 bases between them. This CDR3 spans 15 amino acids.